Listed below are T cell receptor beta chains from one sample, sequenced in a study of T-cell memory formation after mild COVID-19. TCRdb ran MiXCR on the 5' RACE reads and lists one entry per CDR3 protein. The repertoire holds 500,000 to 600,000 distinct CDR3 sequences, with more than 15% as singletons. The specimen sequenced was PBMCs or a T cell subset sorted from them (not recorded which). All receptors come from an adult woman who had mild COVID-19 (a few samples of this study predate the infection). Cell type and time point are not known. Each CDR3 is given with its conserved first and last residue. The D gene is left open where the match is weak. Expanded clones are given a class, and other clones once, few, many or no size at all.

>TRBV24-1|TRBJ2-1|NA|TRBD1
CATSALGTGDNEQFF
TGTGCCACCAGTGCCTTGGGGACAGGGGACAATGAGCAGTTCTTC
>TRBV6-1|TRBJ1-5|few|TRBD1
CASRRGQNNQPQHF
TGTGCCAGCAGGCGGGGACAGAACAATCAGCCCCAGCATTTT
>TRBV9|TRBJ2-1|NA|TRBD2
CASSVGGGLGWNEQFF
TGTGCCAGCAGCGTAGGAGGAGGACTAGGGTGGAATGAGCAGTTCTTC
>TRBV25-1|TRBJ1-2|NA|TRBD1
CASSTGGTNYGYTF
TGTGCCAGCAGTACAGGGGGGACGAACTATGGCTACACCTTC
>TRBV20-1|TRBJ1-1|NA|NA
CSARVPGRGTEAFF
TGCAGTGCTAGAGTTCCAGGGAGGGGCACTGAAGCTTTCTTT
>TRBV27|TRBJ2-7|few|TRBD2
CASSLWGTSGAYTYEQYF
TGTGCCAGCAGTTTATGGGGGACTAGCGGGGCTTATACCTACGAGCAGTACTTC
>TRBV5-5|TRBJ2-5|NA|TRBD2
CASSEIAGGVETQYF
TGTGCCAGCAGCGAGATAGCGGGGGGCGTGGAGACCCAGTACTTC
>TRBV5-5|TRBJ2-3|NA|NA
CASSQEYTQYF
TGTGCCAGCAGCCAAGAATATACGCAGTATTTT
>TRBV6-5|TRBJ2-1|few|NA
CASTNSGGSGREQFF
TGTGCCAGCACCAACTCAGGCGGGTCTGGAAGAGAGCAGTTCTTC
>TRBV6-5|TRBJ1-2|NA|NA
CASRRDTGTLYGYTF
TGTGCCAGCCGCCGGGACACCGGTACTCTCTATGGCTACACCTTC
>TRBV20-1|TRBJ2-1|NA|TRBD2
CSAPRTSGGVLSHNEQFF
TGCAGTGCCCCAAGGACTAGCGGGGGGGTTTTATCTCACAATGAGCAGTTCTTC
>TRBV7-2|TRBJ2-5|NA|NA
CASSLGGAGIGGETQYF
TGTGCCAGCAGCTTAGGGGGCGCGGGAATAGGAGGAGAGACCCAGTACTTC
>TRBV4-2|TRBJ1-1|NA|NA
CASSQPAGGMNTEAFF
TGTGCCAGCAGCCAACCTGCGGGAGGGATGAACACTGAAGCTTTCTTT
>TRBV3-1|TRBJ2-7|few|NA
CASSPARGSYEQYF
TGTGCCAGCAGCCCCGCTAGGGGATCCTACGAGCAGTACTTC
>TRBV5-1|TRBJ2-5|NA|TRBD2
CASSLRASGSGYQETQYF
TGCGCCAGCAGCTTGAGGGCTAGCGGGAGTGGGTACCAAGAGACCCAGTACTTC
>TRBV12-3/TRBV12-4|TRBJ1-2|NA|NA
CASSPPGANYGYTF
TGTGCCAGCAGTCCCCCGGGGGCTAACTATGGCTACACCTTC
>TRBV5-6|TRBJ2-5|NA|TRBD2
CASSFEIAGGETQYF
TGTGCCAGCAGCTTTGAGATAGCGGGGGGAGAGACCCAGTACTTC
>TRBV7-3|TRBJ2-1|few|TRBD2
CASSLRTSGTNEQFF
TGTGCCAGCAGCTTACGGACTAGCGGGACCAATGAGCAGTTCTTC
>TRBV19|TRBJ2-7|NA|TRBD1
CASSWGTGGSGEQYF
TGTGCCAGTAGCTGGGGGACAGGGGGATCTGGCGAGCAGTACTTC
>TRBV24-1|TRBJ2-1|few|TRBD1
CATSRDRVLNNEQFF
TGTGCCACCAGCAGAGACAGGGTGCTCAACAATGAGCAGTTCTTC
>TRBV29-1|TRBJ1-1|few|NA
CSVESDQGTTEAFF
TGCAGCGTTGAATCAGACCAGGGGACCACTGAAGCTTTCTTT
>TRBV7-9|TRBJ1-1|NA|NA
CASSLGNTKVTEAFF
TGTGCCAGCAGCTTAGGGAATACCAAAGTTACTGAAGCTTTCTTT
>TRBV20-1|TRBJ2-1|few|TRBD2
CSAFTGTSGRAEQFF
TGCAGTGCGTTCACCGGGACTAGCGGGAGGGCAGAGCAGTTCTTC
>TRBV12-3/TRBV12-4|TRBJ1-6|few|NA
CASSFRAPSSPLHF
TGTGCCAGCAGTTTCCGTGCGCCAAGTTCACCCCTCCACTTT
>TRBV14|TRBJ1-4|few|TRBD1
CASSAGTGEWATNEKLFF
TGTGCCAGCAGCGCCGGGACAGGGGAGTGGGCAACTAATGAAAAACTGTTTTTT
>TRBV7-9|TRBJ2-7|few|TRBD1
CASSQTGQVVFEQYF
TGTGCCAGCAGCCAGACGGGACAGGTGGTTTTCGAGCAGTACTTC
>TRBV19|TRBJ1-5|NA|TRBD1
CASSKGASNQPQHF
TGTGCCAGTTCTAAGGGGGCGAGCAATCAGCCCCAGCATTTT
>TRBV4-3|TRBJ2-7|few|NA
CASSQDLAASSYEQYF
TGCGCCAGCAGCCAAGATTTAGCGGCGAGCTCCTACGAGCAGTACTTC
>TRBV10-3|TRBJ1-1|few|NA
CAIRAEPPSTEAFF
TGTGCCATTCGGGCAGAGCCACCCTCCACTGAAGCTTTCTTT
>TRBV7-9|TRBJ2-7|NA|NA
CASSLTGSPYEQYF
TGTGCCAGCAGCTTAACAGGGAGCCCCTACGAGCAGTACTTC
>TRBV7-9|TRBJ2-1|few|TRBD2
CASIPLAGGHHEQFF
TGTGCCAGCATCCCATTAGCGGGGGGGCATCATGAGCAGTTCTTC
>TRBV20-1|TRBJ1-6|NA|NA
CSARDRGGRIFDSPLHF
TGCAGTGCTAGAGATCGTGGGGGACGGATTTTCGATTCACCCCTCCACTTT
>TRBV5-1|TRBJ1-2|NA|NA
CASSLEGLNYGYTF
TGCGCCAGCAGCTTGGAAGGCCTCAACTATGGCTACACCTTC
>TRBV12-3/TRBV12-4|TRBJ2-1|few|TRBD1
CASISIQGSVAYNEQFF
TGTGCCAGCATCTCCATACAGGGGAGTGTCGCCTACAATGAGCAGTTCTTC
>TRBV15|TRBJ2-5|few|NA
CATSGGALPGETQYF
TGTGCCACCAGCGGGGGAGCATTACCGGGGGAGACCCAGTACTTC
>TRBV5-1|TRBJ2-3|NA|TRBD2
CASSLVGLAGVDTQYF
TGCGCCAGCAGCTTGGTGGGACTAGCGGGAGTGGATACGCAGTATTTT